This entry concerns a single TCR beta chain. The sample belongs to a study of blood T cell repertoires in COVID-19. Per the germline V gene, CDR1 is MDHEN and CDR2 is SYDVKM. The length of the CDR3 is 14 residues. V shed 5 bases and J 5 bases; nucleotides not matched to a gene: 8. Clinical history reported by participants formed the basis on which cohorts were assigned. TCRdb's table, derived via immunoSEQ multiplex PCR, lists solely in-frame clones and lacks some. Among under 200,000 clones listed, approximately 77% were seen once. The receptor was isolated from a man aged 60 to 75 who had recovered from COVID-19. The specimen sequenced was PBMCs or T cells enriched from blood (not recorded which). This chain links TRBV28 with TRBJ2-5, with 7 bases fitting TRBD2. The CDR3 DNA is TGTGCCAGCAGTGCAAGCGGGACCTCGGAGACCCAGTACTTC. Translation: CASSASGTSETQYF.